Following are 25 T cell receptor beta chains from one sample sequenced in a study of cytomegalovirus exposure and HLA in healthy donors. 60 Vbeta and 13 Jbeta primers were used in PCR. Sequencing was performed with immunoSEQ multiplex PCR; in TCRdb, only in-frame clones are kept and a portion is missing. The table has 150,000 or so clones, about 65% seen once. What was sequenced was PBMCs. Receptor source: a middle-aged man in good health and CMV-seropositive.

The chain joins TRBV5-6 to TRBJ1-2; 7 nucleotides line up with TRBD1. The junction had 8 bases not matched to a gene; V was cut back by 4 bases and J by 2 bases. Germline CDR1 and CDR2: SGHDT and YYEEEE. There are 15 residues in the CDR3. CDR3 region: CASSGKTGRNYGYTF. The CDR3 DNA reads TGTGCCAGCAGCGGCAAGACAGGGCGGAACTATGGCTACACCTTC.

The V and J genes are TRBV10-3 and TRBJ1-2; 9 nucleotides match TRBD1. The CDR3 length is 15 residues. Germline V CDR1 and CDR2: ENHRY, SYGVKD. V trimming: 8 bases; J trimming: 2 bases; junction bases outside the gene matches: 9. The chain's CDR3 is CAIGGTGYKNYGYTF. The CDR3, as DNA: TGTGCCATCGGAGGGACAGGGTATAAGAACTATGGCTACACCTTC.

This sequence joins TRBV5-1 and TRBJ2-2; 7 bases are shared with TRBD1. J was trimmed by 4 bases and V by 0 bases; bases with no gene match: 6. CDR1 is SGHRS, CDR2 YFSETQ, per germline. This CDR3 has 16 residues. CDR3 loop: CASSLGQGFGTGELFF. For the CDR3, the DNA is TGCGCCAGCAGCTTGGGACAGGGCTTCGGCACCGGGGAGCTGTTTTTT. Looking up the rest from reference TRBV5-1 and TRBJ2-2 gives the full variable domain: KAGVTQTPRYLIKTRGQQVTLSCSPISGHRSVSWYQQTPGQGLQFLFEYFSETQRNKGNFPGRFSGRQFSNSRSEMNVSTLELGDSALYLCASSLGQGFGTGELFFGEGSRLTVL.

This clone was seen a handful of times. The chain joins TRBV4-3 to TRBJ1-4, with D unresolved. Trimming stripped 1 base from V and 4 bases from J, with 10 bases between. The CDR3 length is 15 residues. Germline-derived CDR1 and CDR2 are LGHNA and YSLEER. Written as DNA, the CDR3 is TGCGCCAGCAGCCAAGTGGCCCGGGTTAATGAAAAACTGTTTTTT. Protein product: CASSQVARVNEKLFF.

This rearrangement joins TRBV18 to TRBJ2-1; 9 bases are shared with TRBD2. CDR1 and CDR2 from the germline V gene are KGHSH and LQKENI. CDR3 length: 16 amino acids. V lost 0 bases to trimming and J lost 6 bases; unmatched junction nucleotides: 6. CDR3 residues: CASSPPTRLAANEQFF. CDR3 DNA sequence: TGTGCCAGCTCACCACCGACGCGACTAGCGGCCAATGAGCAGTTCTTC.

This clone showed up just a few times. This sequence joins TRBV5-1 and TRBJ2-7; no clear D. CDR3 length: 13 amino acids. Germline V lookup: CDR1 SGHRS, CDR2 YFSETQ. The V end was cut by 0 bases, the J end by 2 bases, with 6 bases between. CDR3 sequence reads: CASSLALPYEQYF. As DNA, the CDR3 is TGCGCCAGCAGCTTGGCTCTACCCTACGAGCAGTACTTC. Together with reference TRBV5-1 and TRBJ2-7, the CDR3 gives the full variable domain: KAGVTQTPRYLIKTRGQQVTLSCSPISGHRSVSWYQQTPGQGLQFLFEYFSETQRNKGNFPGRFSGRQFSNSRSEMNVSTLELGDSALYLCASSLALPYEQYFGPGTRLTVT.

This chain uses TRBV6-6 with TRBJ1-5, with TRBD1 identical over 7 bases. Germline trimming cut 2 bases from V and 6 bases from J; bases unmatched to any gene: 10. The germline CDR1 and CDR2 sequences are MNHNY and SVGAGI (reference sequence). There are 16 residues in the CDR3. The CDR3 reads CASSYRRQGVGQPQHF. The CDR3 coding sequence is TGTGCCAGCAGTTACAGGCGACAGGGCGTAGGTCAGCCCCAGCATTTT.

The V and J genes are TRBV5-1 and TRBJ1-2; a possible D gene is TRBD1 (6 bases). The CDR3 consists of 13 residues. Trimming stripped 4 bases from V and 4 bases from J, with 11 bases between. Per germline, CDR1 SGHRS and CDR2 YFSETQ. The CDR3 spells CASSARDTYGYTF. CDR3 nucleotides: TGCGCCAGCAGCGCCCGGGACACCTATGGCTACACCTTC.

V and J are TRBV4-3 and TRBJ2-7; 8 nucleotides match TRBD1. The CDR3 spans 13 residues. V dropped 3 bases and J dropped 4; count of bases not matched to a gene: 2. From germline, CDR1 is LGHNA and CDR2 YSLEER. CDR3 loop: CASSHRTGYEQYF. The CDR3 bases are TGCGCCAGCAGCCACCGGACAGGGTACGAGCAGTACTTC.

CDR3 bases: TGCGCCAGCAGCCAAGAAGGGCGGGGCACAGATACGCAGTATTTT. As protein: CASSQEGRGTDTQYF. The rearrangement joins TRBV4-3 to TRBJ2-3; D perhaps matches TRBD2 (5 bases). CDR1 LGHNA and CDR2 YSLEER come from the germline V gene. The ends were cut back, 0 bases at V and 1 base at J, with 8 bases in the middle. The CDR3 sequence is 15 residues long.

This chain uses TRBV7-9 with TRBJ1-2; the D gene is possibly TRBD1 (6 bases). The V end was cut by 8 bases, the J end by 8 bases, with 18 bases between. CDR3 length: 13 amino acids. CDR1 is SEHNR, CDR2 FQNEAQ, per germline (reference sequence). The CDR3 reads CASWGGEGDGYTF. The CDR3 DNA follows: TGTGCCAGCTGGGGGGGTGAGGGGGACGGCTACACCTTC.

This CDR3 is CASSEVWGGYEQYF. The CDR3 bases are TGTGCCAGCAGTGAAGTCTGGGGAGGGTACGAGCAGTACTTC. The chain employs TRBV6-1 and TRBJ2-7; 7 bases are a match to TRBD2. The CDR3 runs to 14 residues. V shed 1 base and J 4 bases; nucleotides not matched to a gene: 4. Germline CDR1 MNHNS, CDR2 SASEGT.

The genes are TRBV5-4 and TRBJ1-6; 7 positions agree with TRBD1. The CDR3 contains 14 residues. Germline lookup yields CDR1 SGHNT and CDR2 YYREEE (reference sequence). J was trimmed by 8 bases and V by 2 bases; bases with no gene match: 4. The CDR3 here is CASSFRDSDSPLHF. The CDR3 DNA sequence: TGTGCCAGCAGCTTCCGGGACAGCGATTCACCCCTCCACTTT.

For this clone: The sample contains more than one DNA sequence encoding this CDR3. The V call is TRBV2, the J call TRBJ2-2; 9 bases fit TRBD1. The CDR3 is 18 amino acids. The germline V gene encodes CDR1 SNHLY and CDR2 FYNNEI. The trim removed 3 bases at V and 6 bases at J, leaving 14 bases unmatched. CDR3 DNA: TGTGCCAGCAGTGAGACCGGGACAGGGAGTGGGTTTGCCGGGGAGCTGTTTTTT. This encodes CASSETGTGSGFAGELFF. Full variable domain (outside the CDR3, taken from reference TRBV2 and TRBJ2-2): EPEVTQTPSHQVTQMGQEVILRCVPISNHLYFYWYRQILGQKVEFLVSFYNNEISEKSEIFDDQFSVERPDGSNFTLKIRSTKLEDSAMYFCASSETGTGSGFAGELFFGEGSRLTVL.

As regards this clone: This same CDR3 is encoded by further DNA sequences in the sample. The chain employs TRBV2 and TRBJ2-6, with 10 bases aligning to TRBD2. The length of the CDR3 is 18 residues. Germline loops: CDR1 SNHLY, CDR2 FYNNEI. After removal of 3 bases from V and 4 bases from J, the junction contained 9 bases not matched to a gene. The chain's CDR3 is CASSEGAGGALGANVLTF. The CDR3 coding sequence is TGTGCCAGCAGTGAGGGAGCGGGGGGGGCCTTAGGGGCCAACGTCCTGACTTTC. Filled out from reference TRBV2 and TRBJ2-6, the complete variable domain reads EPEVTQTPSHQVTQMGQEVILRCVPISNHLYFYWYRQILGQKVEFLVSFYNNEISEKSEIFDDQFSVERPDGSNFTLKIRSTKLEDSAMYFCASSEGAGGALGANVLTFGAGSRLTVL.

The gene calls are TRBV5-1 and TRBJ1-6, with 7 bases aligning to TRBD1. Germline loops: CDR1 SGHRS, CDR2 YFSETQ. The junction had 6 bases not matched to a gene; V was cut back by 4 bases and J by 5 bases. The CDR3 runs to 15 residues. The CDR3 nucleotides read TGCGCCAGCAGCGCGGTGACAGGGAATAATTCACCCCTCCACTTT. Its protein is CASSAVTGNNSPLHF.

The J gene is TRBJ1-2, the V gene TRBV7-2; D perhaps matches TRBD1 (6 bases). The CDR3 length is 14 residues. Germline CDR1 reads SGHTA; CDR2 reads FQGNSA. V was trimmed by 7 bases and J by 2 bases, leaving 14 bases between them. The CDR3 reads CASTGRTANYGYTF. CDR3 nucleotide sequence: TGTGCCAGCACCGGGAGGACAGCCAACTATGGCTACACCTTC.

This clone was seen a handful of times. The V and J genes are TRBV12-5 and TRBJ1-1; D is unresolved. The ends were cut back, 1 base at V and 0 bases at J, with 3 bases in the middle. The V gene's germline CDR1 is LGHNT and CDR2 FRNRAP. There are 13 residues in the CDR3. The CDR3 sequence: CASGLALNTEAFF. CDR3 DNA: TGTGCTAGTGGTTTGGCCTTGAACACTGAAGCTTTCTTT.

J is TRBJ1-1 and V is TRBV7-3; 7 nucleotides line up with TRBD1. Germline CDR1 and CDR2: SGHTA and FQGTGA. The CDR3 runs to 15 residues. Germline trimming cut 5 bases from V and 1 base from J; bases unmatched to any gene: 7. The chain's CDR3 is CASSTQGRGNTEAFF. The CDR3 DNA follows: TGTGCCAGCAGCACACAGGGGCGTGGGAACACTGAAGCTTTCTTT.

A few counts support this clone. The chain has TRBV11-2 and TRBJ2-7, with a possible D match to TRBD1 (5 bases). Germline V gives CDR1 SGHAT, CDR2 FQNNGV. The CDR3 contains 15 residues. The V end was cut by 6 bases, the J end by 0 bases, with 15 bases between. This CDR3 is CASRTIRGSSYEQYF. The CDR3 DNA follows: TGTGCCAGCAGAACCATAAGGGGAAGCTCCTACGAGCAGTACTTC.

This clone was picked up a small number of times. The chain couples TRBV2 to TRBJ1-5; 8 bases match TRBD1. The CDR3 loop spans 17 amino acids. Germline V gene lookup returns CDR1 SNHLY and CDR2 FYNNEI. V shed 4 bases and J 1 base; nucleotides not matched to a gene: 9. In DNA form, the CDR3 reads TGTGCCAGCAGTGCAGGGGGCGCGATCGGGAGCAATCAGCCCCAGCATTTT. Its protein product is CASSAGGAIGSNQPQHF.

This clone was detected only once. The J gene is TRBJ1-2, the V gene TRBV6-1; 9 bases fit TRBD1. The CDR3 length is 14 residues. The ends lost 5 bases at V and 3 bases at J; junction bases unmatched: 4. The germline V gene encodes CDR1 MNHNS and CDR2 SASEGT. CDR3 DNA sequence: TGTGCCAGCAGTTGGGGACAGGGCGACTATGGCTACACCTTC. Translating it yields CASSWGQGDYGYTF.

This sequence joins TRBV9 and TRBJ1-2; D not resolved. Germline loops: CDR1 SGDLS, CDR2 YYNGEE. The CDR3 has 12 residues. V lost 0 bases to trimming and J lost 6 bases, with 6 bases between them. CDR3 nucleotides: TGTGCCAGCAGCGTAGTTGTCGATGGCTACACCTTC. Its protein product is CASSVVVDGYTF. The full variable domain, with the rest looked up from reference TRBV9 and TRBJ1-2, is DSGVTQTPKHLITATGQRVTLRCSPRSGDLSVYWYQQSLDQGLQFLIQYYNGEERAKGNILERFSAQQFPDLHSELNLSSLELGDSALYFCASSVVVDGYTFGSGTRLTVV.

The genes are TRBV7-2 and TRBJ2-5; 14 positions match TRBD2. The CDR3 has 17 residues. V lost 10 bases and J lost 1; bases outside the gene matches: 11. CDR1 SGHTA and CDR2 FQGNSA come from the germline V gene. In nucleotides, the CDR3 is TGTGCCACAAGTGACGGACTAGCGGGGGGACGCCAAGAGACCCAGTACTTC. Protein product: CATSDGLAGGRQETQYF.

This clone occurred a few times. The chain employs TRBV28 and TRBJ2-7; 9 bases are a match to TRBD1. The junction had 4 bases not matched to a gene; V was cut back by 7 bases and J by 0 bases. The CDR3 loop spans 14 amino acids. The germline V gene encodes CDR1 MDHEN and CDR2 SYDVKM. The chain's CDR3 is CASTPGQGSYEQYF. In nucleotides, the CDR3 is TGTGCCAGCACTCCGGGACAGGGCTCCTACGAGCAGTACTTC.